This note documents a single T cell receptor (beta chain) sequence. Its antigen is not known. This sample was included in a study of cytomegalovirus exposure and HLA in healthy donors. The study's findings and limits: Rare TCR sequences dominated, though some public TCRs recurred in many donors. Altogether, 150 to 200 TCR beta chains were recorded as cytomegalovirus-associated. Subsequent analysis revealed that first-cohort TCR clusters tended to co-occur in the 120 or so validation repertoires.

Assay: immunoSEQ multiplex PCR; the TCRdb copy retains only in-frame clones and omits some. The table lists about 130,000 clones, around 90% of them singletons. The CDR3 covers 15 residues. The V end lost 4 bases, the J end lost 5 bases, and 15 bases lay between the germline ends. CDR1 and CDR2 from the germline V gene are SEHNR and FQNEAQ (reference sequence). The donors belonged to the approximately 120-subject validation cohort, separate from the approximately 670-subject first cohort. J is TRBJ2-1 and V is TRBV7-9, with D maybe TRBD1 (6 bases). The sample was PBMCs. The clonotype was recovered from a woman aged 18-35 years in good health and CMV-seronegative. The CDR3 spells CASSSTGTRDNEQFF. For the CDR3, the DNA is TGTGCCAGCAGCTCTACCGGGACAAGAGACAATGAGCAGTTCTTC.